This TCR beta chain was captured in a study of T cells after yellow fever vaccination. Overall study results and limits: Once the booster was given, most primary-vaccination clones reappeared, at about 96% for CD4 and 88% for CD8. A minor fraction of clonotypes spanned both CD4 and CD8 compartments.

MiXCR, applied by TCRdb to the 5' RACE reads, yields one record per CDR3 protein. The profile covers about 550,000 distinct CDR3 sequences, with roughly 19% appearing a single time and roughly an eighth taken by the ten largest. Germline V lookup: CDR1 MNHEY, CDR2 SMNVEV (reference sequence). V lost 8 bases, J lost 6 bases, and 14 bases stayed unmatched. This CDR3 is 15 amino acids long. This clonotype occurred once. Its target is unknown. The rearrangement joins TRBV27 to TRBJ2-7, with 9 bases identical to TRBD1. The TCR originated in a man aged 25-45 years who received the YFV17D yellow fever vaccine. The material sequenced was PBMCs, taken 15 days after the yellow fever booster vaccination. CDR3: CASQKTRDRVREQYF. In nucleotides, the CDR3 is TGTGCCAGCCAAAAAACCCGGGACAGGGTTCGCGAGCAGTACTTC.